Below are 31 T cell receptor beta chains sequenced from a single sample in a study of blood T cell repertoires in COVID-19. TCRdb's table, derived via immunoSEQ multiplex PCR, lists solely in-frame clones and lacks some. The sample consists of about 260,000 clones, about 85% of them appearing once. The specimen sequenced was PBMCs or T cells enriched from blood (not recorded which). The source of these receptors is a woman aged 45-59 years who had recovered from COVID-19.

CDR3 nucleotides: TGTGCCAGCAGCCCAGGGGGATCCTCCTACGAGCAGTACTTC. It codes for CASSPGGSSYEQYF. V gene TRBV7-9 combines with J gene TRBJ2-7; TRBD1 aligns across 7 bases. J lost 0 bases, V lost 5 bases, and 4 bases had no gene match. The CDR3 sequence is 14 residues long. Germline-derived CDR1 and CDR2 are SEHNR and FQNEAQ (reference sequence).

This clone has a single count. V usage is TRBV19 and J usage is TRBJ2-1; the match to TRBD2 covers 8 bases. Per germline, CDR1 LNHDA and CDR2 SQIVND (reference sequence). The V segment lost 5 bases and the J segment 10 bases; nucleotides outside the gene matches: 16. This CDR3 spans 16 amino acids. The CDR3 region is CASSDRAGTRIREQFF. The CDR3 DNA reads as TGTGCCAGTAGTGACCGGGCCGGGACTAGAATTCGAGAGCAGTTCTTC.

V and J are TRBV10-3 and TRBJ2-2; 13 bases line up with TRBD2. Germline trimming cut 10 bases from V and 2 bases from J; bases unmatched to any gene: 4. CDR3 length equals 15 residues. In germline, CDR1 is ENHRY, CDR2 SYGVKD. CDR3 sequence: CATGLAGSNTGELFF. The DNA for the CDR3 is TGTGCCACGGGACTAGCGGGAAGCAACACCGGGGAGCTGTTTTTT.

This clone has only a few counts. The chain links TRBV7-2 to TRBJ2-2, with TRBD1 identical over 7 bases. J lost 5 bases, V lost 5 bases, and 2 bases had no gene match. Germline V CDR1 and CDR2: SGHTA, FQGNSA. The CDR3 sequence is 13 residues long. CDR3 bases: TGTGCCAGCAGCCGACAGGGAACCGGGGAGCTGTTTTTT. It encodes CASSRQGTGELFF.

The rearrangement uses TRBV12-3 or TRBV12-4 and TRBJ1-4; D is unclear. The germline V and J ends were trimmed by 2 bases and 3 bases, with 4 bases remaining between them. This CDR3 has 13 residues. CDR3 in amino acids: CASSLLPNEKLFF. The CDR3 DNA is TGTGCCAGCAGTTTACTCCCTAATGAAAAACTGTTTTTT.

The chain links TRBV15 to TRBJ2-7, with 9 bases lining up with TRBD1. This CDR3 comprises 15 residues. V dropped 3 bases and J dropped 3; count of bases not matched to a gene: 6. Germline CDR1 LNHNV, CDR2 YYDKDF (reference sequence). For the CDR3, the DNA is TGTGCCACCAGCAGGTCTTGGGACAGGGACTACGAGCAGTACTTC. Its protein product is CATSRSWDRDYEQYF.

The chain joins TRBV28 to TRBJ2-3; 8 bases match TRBD1. V lost 5 bases and J lost 5; bases outside the gene matches: 9. This CDR3 comprises 15 residues. Germline loops: CDR1 MDHEN, CDR2 SYDVKM. CDR3 in amino acids: CASSLTGERLDTQYF. The CDR3 bases are TGTGCCAGCAGTCTGACAGGGGAGAGGTTAGATACGCAGTATTTT. The full variable domain, with the rest looked up from reference TRBV28 and TRBJ2-3, is DVKVTQSSRYLVKRTGEKVFLECVQDMDHENMFWYRQDPGLGLRLIYFSYDVKMKEKGDIPEGYSVSREKKERFSLILESASTNQTSMYLCASSLTGERLDTQYFGPGTRLTVL.

V and J are TRBV7-2 and TRBJ2-3; the match to TRBD2 covers 10 bases. V shed 2 bases and J 5 bases; nucleotides not matched to a gene: 10. Germline-derived CDR1 and CDR2 are SGHTA and FQGNSA. This CDR3 is 17 amino acids long. The CDR3 region is CASSLMASGSGGDTQYF. The DNA for the CDR3 is TGTGCCAGCAGCTTAATGGCTAGCGGGAGTGGAGGAGATACGCAGTATTTT.

This chain links TRBV5-8 with TRBJ2-2; 10 nucleotides agree with TRBD1. The CDR3 consists of 15 residues. The J segment lost 6 bases and the V segment lost 4 bases, leaving 6 bases of the junction unmatched. CDR1 and CDR2 (germline): SGHTS, YDEGEE. The CDR3 protein is CASSGGTGVAGELFF. The CDR3, as DNA: TGTGCCAGCAGCGGCGGGACAGGGGTTGCCGGGGAGCTGTTTTTT.

The chain combines TRBV10-2 with TRBJ2-1, with 8 bases fitting TRBD2. The J segment lost 9 bases and the V segment lost 4 bases, leaving 5 bases of the junction unmatched. The CDR3 runs 13 residues. CDR1 and CDR2 from the germline V gene are WSHSY and SAAADI. The CDR3: CASSASGYGEQFF. In DNA form, the CDR3 reads TGCGCCAGCAGTGCTAGCGGGTATGGTGAGCAGTTCTTC.

The chain combines TRBV28 with TRBJ2-5; no clear D gene. This CDR3 comprises 12 residues. The germline gives CDR1 MDHEN, CDR2 SYDVKM. Between the trimmed V and J ends, which lost 6 bases and 4 bases, there was a span of 9 bases. Written as DNA, the CDR3 is TGTGCCAGCAGCCCCTCTTCAGAGACCCAGTACTTC. This translates into CASSPSSETQYF.

V gene TRBV3-1 (or the pseudogene TRBV3-2) combines with J gene TRBJ2-3, with a possible D match to TRBD1 (6 bases). The CDR3 sequence is 14 residues long. CDR1 is LGHDT, CDR2 YNNKEL, per germline (reference sequence). Deletions cut 3 bases from V and 4 bases from J, with 11 bases between. CDR3 sequence (DNA): TGTGCCAGCAGCCAGTTACAGGGCCCAGATACGCAGTATTTT. It yields the protein CASSQLQGPDTQYF.

The rearrangement uses TRBV5-1 and TRBJ2-5; TRBD2 aligns across 14 bases. The CDR3 covers 16 residues. With 4 bases clipped from V and 1 base from J, the junction kept 3 bases outside the gene matches. Germline assignment: CDR1 SGHRS and CDR2 YFSETQ. The CDR3 DNA is TGCGCCAGCAGCCTTGGGACTAGCGGGAGCCAAGAGACCCAGTACTTC. Amino acids: CASSLGTSGSQETQYF.

This chain uses TRBV15 with TRBJ2-6; no firm D call. The V and J ends lost 3 bases and 2 bases respectively, with 5 bases between them. Germline CDR1 is LNHNV and CDR2 is YYDKDF (reference sequence). The CDR3 has 14 amino acids. The CDR3 reads CATSRTAGANVLTF. CDR3 DNA: TGTGCCACCAGCAGGACTGCTGGGGCCAACGTCCTGACTTTC.

The genes are TRBV11-2 and TRBJ2-5; 7 bases are shared with TRBD1. Germline V lookup: CDR1 SGHAT, CDR2 FQNNGV. J lost 4 bases, V lost 5 bases, and 13 bases had no gene match. This CDR3 region has 16 residues. The CDR3 DNA follows: TGTGCCAGCAGCCCACGACAGGGTCGGTTTGGAGAGACCCAGTACTTC. Translated: CASSPRQGRFGETQYF.

The sample holds a few counts of this clone. The chain employs TRBV6-2 or TRBV6-3 and TRBJ2-7, with a weak D call TRBD2 (5 bases). The CDR3 covers 13 residues. Trimming removed 2 bases at V and 4 bases at J, with 9 bases between. Germline V lookup: CDR1 MNHEY, CDR2 SVGEGT. The CDR3 loop reads CASSYASSYEQYF. The DNA of the CDR3 is TGTGCCAGCAGTTACGCTAGCTCGTACGAGCAGTACTTC.

This clone has just a few counts. This chain connects TRBV15 to TRBJ1-5, with TRBD1 matching over 8 bases. Germline V gene lookup returns CDR1 LNHNV and CDR2 YYDKDF (reference sequence). J was trimmed by 0 bases and V by 2 bases; bases with no gene match: 6. This CDR3 is built from 17 residues. The CDR3 reads CATSRKLTGDSNQPQHF. CDR3 DNA: TGTGCCACCAGCAGAAAACTGACAGGGGATAGCAATCAGCCCCAGCATTTT.

The chain combines TRBV6-2 or TRBV6-3 with TRBJ1-5; 10 bases line up with TRBD1. V was clipped by 5 bases and J by 7 bases; unmatched bases: 8. This CDR3 has 15 amino acids. Germline CDR1 MNHEY, CDR2 SVGEGT. CDR3 bases: TGTGCCAGCAGTCCGGGACAGGGGATCGGGCAGCCCCAGCATTTT. Translating gives CASSPGQGIGQPQHF.

There are many counts of this clone. The chain links TRBV7-9 to TRBJ2-7; TRBD1 might be the D (5 bases). Trimming took 4 bases from V and 4 from J, leaving 14 bases between them. Germline CDR1 SEHNR, CDR2 FQNEAQ (reference sequence). The length of the CDR3 is 14 residues. CDR3 sequence (DNA): TGTGCCAGCAGCTGGTCCGGACAAACTTACGAGCAGTACTTC. Protein: CASSWSGQTYEQYF.

The rearrangement joins TRBV6-5 to TRBJ1-2, with 7 bases lining up with TRBD1. Germline V gives CDR1 MNHEY, CDR2 SVGAGI. Germline trimming cut 2 bases from V and 8 bases from J; bases unmatched to any gene: 8. This CDR3 is 14 amino acids long. CDR3 DNA: TGTGCCAGCAGTTACGACGGGACAGTAGGCGGCTACACCTTC. It is translated as CASSYDGTVGGYTF.

This rearrangement joins TRBV20-1 to TRBJ1-5; D not resolved. V dropped 4 bases and J dropped 11 bases, with 12 bases sitting between them. CDR3 length: 11 amino acids. Per germline, CDR1 DFQATT and CDR2 SNEGSKA (reference sequence). CDR3 DNA sequence: TGCAGTGCTATCAAATCAGCGGCCCAGCATTTT. It codes for CSAIKSAAQHF.

The chain employs TRBV4-1 and TRBJ2-3; 7 nucleotides match TRBD2. Germline V gene data show CDR1 as MGHRA and CDR2 as YSYEKL. The V and J ends lost 3 bases and 7 bases, in that order; junction bases with no gene match: 7. The CDR3 is made up of 14 amino acids. CDR3 residues: CASSQELALNTQYF. The CDR3 DNA sequence: TGCGCCAGCAGCCAGGAACTAGCGTTGAATACGCAGTATTTT.

Concerning this clone: This specimen includes other DNA sequences encoding the same CDR3. V usage is TRBV19 and J usage is TRBJ2-7; D is ambiguous. With 5 bases removed from V and 2 bases from J, the gap between germline ends came to 7 bases. The CDR3 length is 12 residues. Germline V gene data show CDR1 as LNHDA and CDR2 as SQIVND (reference sequence). CDR3 protein: CASSRGAYEQYF. The CDR3 DNA follows: TGTGCCAGTAGTCGAGGAGCCTACGAGCAGTACTTC.

The chain links TRBV30 to TRBJ1-5; TRBD1 matches at 9 bases. The CDR3 is made up of 15 amino acids. V was clipped by 1 base and J by 4 bases; unmatched bases: 5. Germline CDR1 and CDR2: GTSNPN and SVGIG (reference sequence). CDR3: CAWSGGQGRNQPQHF. Here the CDR3 DNA reads TGTGCCTGGAGTGGGGGACAGGGACGAAATCAGCCCCAGCATTTT.

J is TRBJ2-7 and V is TRBV6-5, with TRBD1 matching 10 bases. The length of the CDR3 is 15 residues. Germline CDR1 is MNHEY and CDR2 is SVGAGI. The J segment lost 1 base and the V segment lost 4 bases, leaving 4 bases of the junction unmatched. DNA of the CDR3: TGTGCCAGCAGTTCCAGGACAGGGGGTTCCTACGAGCAGTACTTC. Its translation: CASSSRTGGSYEQYF.

Here the CDR3 reads CASSVVSGRAYNEQFF. In DNA, the CDR3 is TGTGCCAGCAGCGTAGTAAGCGGGAGGGCTTACAATGAGCAGTTCTTC. The gene calls are TRBV9 and TRBJ2-1; 10 positions match TRBD2. The V segment lost 0 bases and the J segment 4 bases; nucleotides outside the gene matches: 4. The CDR3 contains 16 residues. CDR1 and CDR2 (germline): SGDLS, YYNGEE.

This chain links TRBV5-4 with TRBJ2-1; TRBD2 aligns across 12 bases. The junction had 3 bases not matched to a gene; V was cut back by 1 base and J by 7 bases. From germline, CDR1 is SGHNT and CDR2 YYREEE (reference sequence). The CDR3 loop spans 15 amino acids. CDR3 amino acids: CASSLMTSGSNEQFF. CDR3 DNA: TGTGCCAGCAGCTTGATGACTAGCGGGAGTAATGAGCAGTTCTTC.

There are a few counts of this clone. V is TRBV19 and J is TRBJ1-5, with D tentatively TRBD1 (6 bases). The germline gives CDR1 LNHDA, CDR2 SQIVND (reference sequence). The V and J ends lost 1 base and 7 bases respectively, with 14 bases between them. This CDR3 spans 15 amino acids. CDR3 nucleotide sequence: TGTGCCAGTAGTATAGCTGGGGGCGCAGGCCAGCCCCAGCATTTT. It codes for CASSIAGGAGQPQHF.

The V call is TRBV9, the J call TRBJ2-1; tentatively, D is TRBD1 (6 bases). Trimming removed 0 bases from V and 4 bases from J, with 11 bases in between. This CDR3 is 15 amino acids long. Germline CDR1 reads SGDLS; CDR2 reads YYNGEE. CDR3 DNA sequence: TGTGCCAGCAGCGTAGCTACAGGGAATTACAATGAGCAGTTCTTC. This codes for CASSVATGNYNEQFF.

The chain couples TRBV7-3 to TRBJ2-1, with 7 bases that match TRBD2. CDR1 is SGHTA and CDR2 is FQGTGA in the germline V gene. J lost 5 bases, V lost 0 bases, and 4 bases had no gene match. This CDR3 is 15 amino acids long. For the CDR3, the DNA is TGTGCCAGCAGCTTAACTAGCGGGCCTCACAATGAGCAGTTCTTC. This codes for CASSLTSGPHNEQFF.

The chain recombines TRBV7-9 with TRBJ2-2; D not resolved. The CDR3 has 14 residues. Trimming took off 4 bases at V and 7 bases at J, with 13 bases between the two ends. Germline CDR1 reads SEHNR; CDR2 reads FQNEAQ (reference sequence). CDR3 coding DNA: TGTGCCAGCAGCTCCTGGCCCCGGAGCGGGGAGCTGTTTTTT. Translation: CASSSWPRSGELFF.